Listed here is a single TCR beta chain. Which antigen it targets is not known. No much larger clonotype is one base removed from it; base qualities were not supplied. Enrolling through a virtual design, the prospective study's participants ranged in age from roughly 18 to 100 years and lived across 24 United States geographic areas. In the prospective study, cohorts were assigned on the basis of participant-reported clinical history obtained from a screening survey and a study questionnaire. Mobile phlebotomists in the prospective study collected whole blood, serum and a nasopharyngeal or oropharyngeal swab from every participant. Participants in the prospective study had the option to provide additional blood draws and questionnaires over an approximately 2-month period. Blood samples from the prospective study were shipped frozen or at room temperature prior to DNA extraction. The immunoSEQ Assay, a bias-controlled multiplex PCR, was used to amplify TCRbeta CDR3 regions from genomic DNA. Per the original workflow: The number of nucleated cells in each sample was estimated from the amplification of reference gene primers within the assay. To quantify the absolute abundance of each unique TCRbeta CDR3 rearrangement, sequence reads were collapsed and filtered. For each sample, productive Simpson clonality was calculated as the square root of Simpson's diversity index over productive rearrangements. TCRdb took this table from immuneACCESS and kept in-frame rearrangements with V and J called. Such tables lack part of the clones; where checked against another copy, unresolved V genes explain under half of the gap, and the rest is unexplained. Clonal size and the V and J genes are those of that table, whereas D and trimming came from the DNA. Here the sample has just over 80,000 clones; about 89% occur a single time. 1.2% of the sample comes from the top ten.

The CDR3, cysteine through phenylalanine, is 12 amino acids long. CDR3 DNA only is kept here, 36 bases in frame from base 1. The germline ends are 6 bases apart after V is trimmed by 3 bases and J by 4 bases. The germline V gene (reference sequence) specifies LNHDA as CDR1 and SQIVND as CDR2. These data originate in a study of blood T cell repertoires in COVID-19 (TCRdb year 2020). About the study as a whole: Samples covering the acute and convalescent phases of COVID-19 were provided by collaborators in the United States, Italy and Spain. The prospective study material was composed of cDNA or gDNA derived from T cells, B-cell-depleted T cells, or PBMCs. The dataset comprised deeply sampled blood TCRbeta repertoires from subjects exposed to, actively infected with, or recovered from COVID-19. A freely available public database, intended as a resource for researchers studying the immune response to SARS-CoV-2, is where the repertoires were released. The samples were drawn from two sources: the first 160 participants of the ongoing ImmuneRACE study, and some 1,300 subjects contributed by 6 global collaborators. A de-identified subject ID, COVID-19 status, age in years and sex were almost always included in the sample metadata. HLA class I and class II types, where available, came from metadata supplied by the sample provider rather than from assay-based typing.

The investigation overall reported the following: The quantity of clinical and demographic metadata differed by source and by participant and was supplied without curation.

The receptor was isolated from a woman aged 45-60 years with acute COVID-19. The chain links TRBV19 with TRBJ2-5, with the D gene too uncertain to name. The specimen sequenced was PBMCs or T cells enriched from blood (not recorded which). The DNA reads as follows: TGTGCCAGTAGTATCTCGGGAGAGACCCAGTACTTC. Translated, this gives CASSISGETQYF.